The 17 T cell receptor beta chains reported below all come from one sample, sequenced in a study of blood T cell repertoires in COVID-19. This table comes from immunoSEQ multiplex PCR, and its TCRdb copy is limited to in-frame clones, with some not included. The table has around 300,000 clones, less than 90% seen once. Sequenced: PBMCs or T cells enriched from blood (not recorded which). The receptors originated from a woman in her forties or fifties who had recovered from COVID-19.

This chain joins TRBV7-3 and TRBJ2-3; TRBD2 aligns across 7 bases. V shed 2 bases, J shed 5 bases, and the junction held 10 bases outside the gene matches. CDR1 is SGHTA, CDR2 FQGTGA, per germline. CDR3 size: 16 residues. The DNA for the CDR3 is TGTGCCAGCAGCTTATCGGCGGGAGAAGGAGGAGATACGCAGTATTTT. It translates to CASSLSAGEGGDTQYF.

The chain recombines TRBV7-9 with TRBJ1-4, with D maybe TRBD1 (5 bases). V lost 1 base to trimming and J lost 7 bases, with 16 bases between them. CDR1 is SEHNR, CDR2 FQNEAQ, per germline (reference sequence). The CDR3 consists of 16 residues. The DNA for the CDR3 is TGTGCCAGCAGCTTAGTGGTTCAGACAGCCGTTGAAAAACTGTTTTTT. Residues: CASSLVVQTAVEKLFF.

The CDR3 region has the DNA TGTGCCAGCAGTTTCCCAGGTAATCAGCCCCAGCATTTT. Encoded protein: CASSFPGNQPQHF. The V gene is TRBV28, the J gene TRBJ1-5; D is unresolved. Germline V gene sequence: CDR1 MDHEN, CDR2 SYDVKM. This CDR3 is 13 amino acids long. Trimming removed 3 bases at V and 4 bases at J, with 7 bases between. Full variable domain (rest looked up from reference TRBV28 and TRBJ1-5): DVKVTQSSRYLVKRTGEKVFLECVQDMDHENMFWYRQDPGLGLRLIYFSYDVKMKEKGDIPEGYSVSREKKERFSLILESASTNQTSMYLCASSFPGNQPQHFGDGTRLSIL.

The genes are TRBV4-3 and TRBJ2-1, with D perhaps matching TRBD2 (6 bases). This CDR3 has 17 amino acids. CDR1 LGHNA and CDR2 YSLEER come from the germline V gene. V lost 0 bases and J lost 3, with 15 bases in between. As DNA, the CDR3 is TGCGCCAGCAGCCAAGATTTGGGCGGGGCGGGCTACAATGAGCAGTTCTTC. Its protein product is CASSQDLGGAGYNEQFF.

This clone has just one count. This chain links TRBV7-9 with TRBJ1-4, with 7 bases aligning to TRBD1. CDR3 length: 15 residues. CDR1 and CDR2 from the germline V gene are SEHNR and FQNEAQ (reference sequence). V lost 5 bases, J lost 5 bases, and 8 bases stayed unmatched. CDR3 amino acids: CASSQGDSSNEKLFF. CDR3 DNA sequence: TGTGCCAGCAGCCAAGGGGACAGCTCAAATGAAAAACTGTTTTTT. Complete variable domain (other parts from reference TRBV7-9 and TRBJ1-4): DTGVSQNPRHKITKRGQNVTFRCDPISEHNRLYWYRQTLGQGPEFLTYFQNEAQLEKSRLLSDRFSAERPKGSFSTLEIQRTEQGDSAMYLCASSQGDSSNEKLFFGSGTQLSVL.

The chain uses TRBV11-2 and TRBJ1-2, with TRBD1 matching 9 bases. The CDR3 is 16 residues long. Germline lookup yields CDR1 SGHAT and CDR2 FQNNGV. J was trimmed by 6 bases and V by 2 bases; bases with no gene match: 10. The CDR3 coding sequence is TGTGCCAGCAGCTTAACTTCGGGACAGGGAATGGATGGCTACACCTTC. Its protein is CASSLTSGQGMDGYTF.

The chain recombines TRBV11-2 with TRBJ2-3; weak D call: TRBD2 (5 bases). CDR1 is SGHAT, CDR2 FQNNGV, per germline. The germline V and J ends were trimmed by 2 bases and 4 bases, with 10 bases remaining between them. The length of the CDR3 is 14 residues. DNA of the CDR3: TGTGCCAGCAGCTTATCCCGGGGAGCAGATACGCAGTATTTT. As protein: CASSLSRGADTQYF.

The genes are TRBV7-2 and TRBJ2-3; the match to TRBD2 covers 7 bases. The germline CDR1 and CDR2 sequences are SGHTA and FQGNSA. This CDR3 contains 14 residues. With 7 bases clipped from V and 0 bases from J, the junction kept 4 bases outside the gene matches. The CDR3 nucleotides are TGTGCCAGCACAAGCGGGACTAGCACAGATACGCAGTATTTT. It yields the protein CASTSGTSTDTQYF.

J is TRBJ2-5 and V is TRBV7-2; D unresolved. Per germline, CDR1 SGHTA and CDR2 FQGNSA. CDR3 length: 11 residues. The ends were cut back, 5 bases at V and 2 bases at J, with 3 bases in the middle. CDR3 nucleotides: TGTGCCAGCAGCCCGCAAGAGACCCAGTACTTC. Residues: CASSPQETQYF.

The CDR3 spells CASKLAGGTPNEQFF. The CDR3 DNA sequence: TGTGCCAGCAAACTAGCGGGAGGAACGCCCAATGAGCAGTTCTTC. The rearrangement links TRBV28 to TRBJ2-1, with TRBD2 matching over 12 bases. The V gene end was trimmed by 7 bases and the J gene end by 6 bases; junction bases not matched to a gene: 7. The germline V gene encodes CDR1 MDHEN and CDR2 SYDVKM. The length of the CDR3 is 15 residues.

V and J are TRBV7-2 and TRBJ1-2; D might be TRBD1 (6 bases). V was cut by 1 base and J by 8 bases, with 11 bases left in between. This CDR3 has 13 residues. Germline CDR1 is SGHTA and CDR2 is FQGNSA. CDR3 DNA sequence: TGTGCCAGCAGCTTAGGAGGGGGAACCGGCTACACCTTC. This gives the protein CASSLGGGTGYTF. Together with reference TRBV7-2 and TRBJ1-2, the CDR3 gives the full variable domain: GAGVSQSPSNKVTEKGKDVELRCDPISGHTALYWYRQSLGQGLEFLIYFQGNSAPDKSGLPSDRFSAERTGGSVSTLTIQRTQQEDSAVYLCASSLGGGTGYTFGSGTRLTVV.

The chain has TRBV4-2 and TRBJ2-7, with 9 nucleotides matching TRBD1. The CDR3 loop spans 17 amino acids. The V gene's germline CDR1 is LGHNA and CDR2 YNFKEQ. V trimming: 2 bases; J trimming: 3 bases; junction bases outside the gene matches: 11. The CDR3 sequence: CASSQNVASTGGYEQYF. The CDR3 DNA reads as TGTGCCAGCAGCCAAAATGTCGCGTCGACAGGGGGCTACGAGCAGTACTTC.

J is TRBJ2-3 and V is TRBV7-8, with TRBD2 matching over 8 bases. The V gene end was trimmed by 5 bases and the J gene end by 5 bases; junction bases not matched to a gene: 9. CDR1 is SGHVS and CDR2 is FQNEAQ in the germline V gene. The CDR3 consists of 15 residues. CDR3 sequence: CASSQHRGGGDTQYF. CDR3 nucleotides: TGTGCCAGCAGCCAACACCGGGGGGGTGGAGATACGCAGTATTTT.

The chain uses TRBV19 and TRBJ2-1; TRBD2 matches at 9 bases. The CDR3 consists of 15 residues. The germline gives CDR1 LNHDA, CDR2 SQIVND (reference sequence). Germline trimming cut 11 bases from V and 4 bases from J; bases unmatched to any gene: 12. The CDR3 protein is CASQKTSGNYNEQFF. As DNA, the CDR3 is TGTGCCTCCCAGAAGACTAGCGGCAATTACAATGAGCAGTTCTTC.

The genes are TRBV30 and TRBJ2-5, with D tentatively TRBD1 (6 bases). V gave up 0 bases and J gave up 4 bases, with 9 bases separating them. The germline gives CDR1 GTSNPN, CDR2 SVGIG (reference sequence). The length of the CDR3 is 13 residues. The CDR3: CAWSVTGRETQYF. DNA for the CDR3: TGTGCCTGGAGTGTAACAGGGAGAGAGACCCAGTACTTC.

The chain links TRBV9 to TRBJ2-5; D may be TRBD1 (6 bases). CDR3 length: 13 amino acids. Trimming removed 3 bases from V and 4 bases from J, with 10 bases in between. CDR1 and CDR2 (germline): SGDLS, YYNGEE. The CDR3 bases are TGTGCCAGCAGCGGAGGGGGATTAGAGACCCAGTACTTC. Protein: CASSGGGLETQYF.

This clone appeared a few times. The genes are TRBV28 and TRBJ1-3; unclear D gene. The CDR3 has 15 residues. In germline, CDR1 is MDHEN, CDR2 SYDVKM. With 5 bases removed from V and 2 bases from J, the gap between germline ends came to 13 bases. The CDR3 reads CASSPDGVPGNTIYF. CDR3 DNA sequence: TGTGCCAGCAGTCCAGACGGGGTACCTGGAAACACCATATATTTT.